This T cell receptor beta chain was sequenced during a study of cytomegalovirus exposure and HLA in healthy donors. The study's findings and limits: Cytomegalovirus association was listed for about 170 TCR beta chains.

With 60 Vbeta and 13 Jbeta primers, the PCR was carried out. TCRdb's table, derived via immunoSEQ multiplex PCR, lists solely in-frame clones and lacks some. The table has roughly 280,000 clones, about 75% seen once. Points on this clone: Its specificity is unknown.

V gave up 7 bases and J gave up 5 bases; unmatched junction bases: 18. The germline V gene has CDR1 SGHTA and CDR2 FQGNSA. The CDR3 totals 17 residues. Sequenced sample: PBMCs. V usage is TRBV7-2 and J usage is TRBJ2-3; TRBD2 matches at 7 bases. The receptor was derived from a female donor in good health and CMV-seronegative. The CDR3: CASTLPLGRELVDTQYF. CDR3 DNA sequence: TGTGCCAGCACCCTTCCTTTAGGGCGGGAGTTGGTAGATACGCAGTATTTT.